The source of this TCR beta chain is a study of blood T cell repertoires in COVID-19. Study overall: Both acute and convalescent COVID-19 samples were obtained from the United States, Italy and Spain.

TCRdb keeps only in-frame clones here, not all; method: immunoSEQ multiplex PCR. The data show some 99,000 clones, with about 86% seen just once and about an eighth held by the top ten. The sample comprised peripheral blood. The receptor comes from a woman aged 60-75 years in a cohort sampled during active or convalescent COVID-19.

The CDR3 DNA follows: TGTGCCAGCAGTGAAGCGAGGTATTGGTTCACAGGGGAAGGCTACACCTTC. Its translation is CASSEARYWFTGEGYTF. This chain connects TRBV6-1 to TRBJ1-2, with 7 positions matching TRBD1. Germline V gene sequence: CDR1 MNHNS, CDR2 SASEGT. CDR3 length equals 17 residues. Losses at the gene ends were 0 bases for V and 8 bases for J; bases not matched to a gene: 15.